A single sample gave rise to the 16 T cell receptor beta chains below, sequenced in a study of CD8 T cells in ankylosing spondylitis. Overall study results and limits: Blood from ankylosing spondylitis patients appeared to carry a characteristic roughly 8-variant TCR beta motif.

No cognate antigen is known for these TCRs. MiXCR was run by TCRdb on the 5' RACE reads, yielding one entry per CDR3 protein. The table has roughly 400,000 distinct CDR3 sequences, 20% to 25% seen once; the top ten hold roughly 16%. The sequenced sample consisted of blood, either unsorted or a sorted T cell fraction (not recorded which). Receptors originate from a male donor with ankylosing spondylitis.

This chain connects TRBV11-2 to TRBJ2-1; 7 bases align to TRBD2. The CDR3 length is 14 residues. Germline V CDR1 and CDR2: SGHAT, FQNNGV. V was pared by 7 bases and J by 5 bases, with 8 bases of the junction left unmatched. CDR3 in amino acids: CASNRDYNNNEQFF. The CDR3 DNA reads as TGTGCCAGCAACCGGGACTACAACAACAATGAGCAGTTCTTC.

V is TRBV5-1 and J is TRBJ2-7; D is undetermined. Germline CDR1 SGHRS, CDR2 YFSETQ. The CDR3 is 13 residues long. The V and J ends lost 4 bases and 6 bases respectively, with 14 bases between them. CDR3: CASSAGRSLEQYF. The CDR3 DNA sequence: TGCGCCAGCAGCGCAGGACGGTCCCTCGAGCAGTACTTC.

This clonotype was observed a handful of times. The chain recombines TRBV20-1 with TRBJ2-4; 13 bases are a match to TRBD2. The CDR3 sequence is 12 residues long. The V gene's germline CDR1 is DFQATT and CDR2 SNEGSKA (reference sequence). CDR3 nucleotides: TGCAGACTAGCGGGAGGGGAAAACATTCAGTACTTC. Encoded protein: CRLAGGENIQYF.

J is TRBJ2-7 and V is TRBV5-1; 11 nucleotides align to TRBD2. Germline lookup yields CDR1 SGHRS and CDR2 YFSETQ. Germline trimming cut 5 bases from V and 3 bases from J; bases unmatched to any gene: 7. This CDR3 is 15 amino acids long. DNA of the CDR3: TGCGCCAGCAGGGAGGGAACTAGCGGGAGCTACGAGCAGTACTTC. Translating it yields CASREGTSGSYEQYF.

The rearrangement joins TRBV5-1 to TRBJ1-2, with D unclear. The germline gives CDR1 SGHRS, CDR2 YFSETQ. V lost 0 bases and J 6 bases, leaving 9 bases between the germline ends. The CDR3 has 13 residues. CDR3 in amino acids: CASSLGPPNGYTF. Written as DNA, the CDR3 is TGCGCCAGCAGCTTGGGTCCGCCTAATGGCTACACCTTC. Supplemented by reference TRBV5-1 and TRBJ1-2, the full variable domain reads KAGVTQTPRYLIKTRGQQVTLSCSPISGHRSVSWYQQTPGQGLQFLFEYFSETQRNKGNFPGRFSGRQFSNSRSEMNVSTLELGDSALYLCASSLGPPNGYTFGSGTRLTVV.

This clonotype was detected only a few times. The chain is built from TRBV29-1 and TRBJ2-3; D is possibly TRBD1 (6 bases). This CDR3 has 14 residues. The V gene's germline CDR1 is SQVTM and CDR2 ANQGSEA. Deletions cut 7 bases from V and 2 bases from J, with 16 bases between. The CDR3: CSAVRTADTDTQYF. The CDR3 bases are TGCAGCGCCGTGCGGACAGCGGACACAGATACGCAGTATTTT.

The chain is built from TRBV20-1 and TRBJ1-1; D is unresolved. Looked up from germline, CDR1 is DFQATT and CDR2 is SNEGSKA (reference sequence). CDR3 length: 15 residues. Trimming shortened V by 6 bases and J by 0 bases, and 17 bases separated the two germline ends. The CDR3 DNA is TGCAGTGCCGAAAGGACGACGGGGATGAACACTGAAGCTTTCTTT. Translation: CSAERTTGMNTEAFF.

This clonotype has only a few counts. The CDR3 here is CASSQRGGTYEQYF. The CDR3, as DNA: TGTGCCAGCAGCCAGAGGGGGGGAACCTACGAGCAGTACTTC. The chain couples TRBV11-2 to TRBJ2-7, with TRBD2 as a possible D gene (7 bases). CDR1 SGHAT and CDR2 FQNNGV come from the germline V gene. V was clipped by 5 bases and J by 2 bases, with 13 bases between them. The CDR3 spans 14 residues.

The sample holds a few counts of this clonotype. This chain joins TRBV10-3 and TRBJ2-3; a weak D match, TRBD2 (6 bases). The V gene lost 6 bases and the J gene lost 4 bases, with 11 bases spanning the gap. The CDR3 loop spans 13 amino acids. Looked up from germline, CDR1 is ENHRY and CDR2 is SYGVKD. CDR3 nucleotide sequence: TGTGCCATCAGCGGGACTCCGTCAGATACGCAGTATTTT. This codes for CAISGTPSDTQYF.

A few counts support this clonotype. The chain carries TRBV15 and TRBJ1-5; TRBD1 matches at 10 bases. CDR1 is LNHNV, CDR2 YYDKDF, per germline (reference sequence). V dropped 1 base and J dropped 9; count of bases not matched to a gene: 9. This CDR3 spans 16 amino acids. CDR3 nucleotides: TGTGCCACCAGCAGAGTATCGGGACAGGGGACGTGGCCCCAGCATTTT. Translated, it gives CATSRVSGQGTWPQHF. Based on the CDR3 plus reference TRBV15 and TRBJ1-5, the full variable domain is DAMVIQNPRYQVTQFGKPVTLSCSQTLNHNVMYWYQQKSSQAPKLLFHYYDKDFNNEADTPDNFQSRRPNTSFCFLDIRSPGLGDTAMYLCATSRVSGQGTWPQHFGDGTRLSIL.

This clonotype showed up many times. The chain combines TRBV5-1 with TRBJ2-1; D perhaps matches TRBD2 (6 bases). CDR1 SGHRS and CDR2 YFSETQ come from the germline V gene. This CDR3 region has 20 residues. Trimming removed 4 bases at V and 2 bases at J, with 28 bases between. The CDR3 DNA is TGCGCCAGCAGCCCCGGGAGTTTTTCGTCCCGAATCAGCCCCTACAATGAGCAGTTCTTC. Amino acids: CASSPGSFSSRISPYNEQFF.

This clonotype was seen only a few times. This chain links TRBV5-1 with TRBJ2-1; 8 bases are shared with TRBD2. CDR3 length: 15 amino acids. Germline lookup yields CDR1 SGHRS and CDR2 YFSETQ. The V and J ends lost 0 bases and 7 bases, in that order; junction bases with no gene match: 6. The CDR3 loop is CASSLVGGGKNEQFF. CDR3 sequence (DNA): TGCGCCAGCAGCTTGGTTGGCGGGGGGAAGAATGAGCAGTTCTTC.

Only a few counts were recorded for this clonotype. Written as DNA, the CDR3 is TGTGCCGGATCAACCACGGGGGACACTGAAGCTTTCTTT. Its translation is CAGSTTGDTEAFF. This chain uses TRBV19 with TRBJ1-1; the D gene is possibly TRBD1 (5 bases). V was trimmed by 11 bases and J by 3 bases, leaving 16 bases between them. Per germline, CDR1 LNHDA and CDR2 SQIVND (reference sequence). The CDR3 is 13 residues long.

This clonotype was seen a few times. This chain links TRBV3-1 with TRBJ1-1; D is unresolved. The CDR3 is 14 residues long. Germline V gene lookup returns CDR1 LGHDT and CDR2 YNNKEL (reference sequence). The germline V and J ends were trimmed by 6 bases and 0 bases, with 11 bases remaining between them. DNA for the CDR3: TGTGCCAGCAGTATAGGACCAGTGAACACTGAAGCTTTCTTT. Translation gives CASSIGPVNTEAFF.

This clonotype was picked up a small number of times. In DNA form, the CDR3 reads TGTGCCTGGAATTCCCTCGCGGGAGTGGAGCAGTTCTTC. Its translation is CAWNSLAGVEQFF. This chain uses TRBV30 with TRBJ2-1; 7 bases fit TRBD2. CDR1 and CDR2 from the germline V gene are GTSNPN and SVGIG (reference sequence). The CDR3 extends over 13 amino acids. Trimming took 4 bases from V and 10 from J; bases not matched to a gene: 10.

V gene TRBV2 combines with J gene TRBJ2-3; TRBD1 is a possible D gene (5 bases). CDR3 size: 15 residues. V was trimmed by 1 base and J by 1 base, leaving 9 bases between them. Per the germline V gene, CDR1 is SNHLY and CDR2 is FYNNEI. CDR3 nucleotide sequence: TGTGCCAGCAGTGAAGGTTTGGGGCGCACAGATACGCAGTATTTT. This codes for CASSEGLGRTDTQYF.